This paragraph covers one T cell receptor (beta chain) sequence. Its cognate antigen is unknown. The CDR3 loop spans 13 amino acids. V lost 2 bases and J 3 bases, leaving 8 bases between the germline ends. From germline, CDR1 is MNHEY and CDR2 SVGAGI. This sample was taken from a study of Ad26.COV2.S vaccination and SARS-CoV-2 variants. Study details: Ad26.COV2.S, an intramuscular injection, was given once or twice 56 days apart. Whole-study results and caveats: People who got the vaccine had more spike-specific TCR breadth than people who got placebo.

Assay used: immunoSEQ multiplex PCR; TCRdb lists only in-frame clones, some missing. The sample has roughly 350,000 clones, roughly 84% seen once. Noted treatment: approximately 18 received Ad26.COV2.S at low or high dose, single or two shots; five or six received placebo; per-sample allocation not given. The investigators took samples on day 63 after the first vaccine or placebo injection. An 18-55-year-old adult in Boston served as donor. An Ad26 vector carrying the Wuhan-strain SARS-CoV-2 spike served as the vaccine. The sample consisted of peripheral blood, taken in a trial of Ad26.COV2.S vaccine versus placebo. This TCR was recovered from a person between 18 and 60 years old who received the Ad26.COV2.S COVID-19 vaccine or a placebo. The chain links TRBV6-5 to TRBJ2-7; D gene unclear. DNA for the CDR3: TGTGCCAGCAGTTACGCCACAAGCTACGAGCAGTACTTC. The encoded protein is CASSYATSYEQYF.